The clone carrying this T cell receptor beta chain has ten or more counts. The antigen remains unidentified. The sample is drawn from a study of T-cell reconstitution after alpha-beta-depleted transplantation in children. Overall study findings and caveats: TCRbeta diversity was high at day 60 in some patients (a result of surviving recipient T cells and thymic progenitors). Several hundred expanded graft clones reportedly supplied alpha-beta T cells about two months after transplant. Counts and diversity of T cells one year after transplant came mostly from newly produced T cells.

Preparation of the TCRbeta library used unique molecular identifiers. Each CDR3 protein gets one entry after TCRdb re-called the PCR reads with MiXCR. This table holds around 700,000 distinct CDR3 sequences, about an eighth found once. This sequence originates from a girl aged 2 to 10 with congenital amegakaryocytic thrombocytopenia, due to receive a stem cell transplant. The specimen was PBMCs, collected before TCRalphabeta/CD19-depleted stem cell transplant.

The CDR3 DNA is TGTGCCAGTAGTACCGCCCCCGGGGGGTCCTACAATGAGCAGTTCTTC. This gives the protein CASSTAPGGSYNEQFF. This chain connects TRBV19 to TRBJ2-1; TRBD2 matches at 7 bases. V trimming: 4 bases; J trimming: 1 base; junction bases outside the gene matches: 7. The CDR3 contains 16 residues. CDR1 is LNHDA and CDR2 is SQIVND in the germline V gene (reference sequence). Filled out from reference TRBV19 and TRBJ2-1, the complete variable domain reads DGGITQSPKYLFRKEGQNVTLSCEQNLNHDAMYWYRQDPGQGLRLIYYSQIVNDFQKGDIAEGYSVSREKKESFPLTVTSAQKNPTAFYLCASSTAPGGSYNEQFFGPGTRLTVL.